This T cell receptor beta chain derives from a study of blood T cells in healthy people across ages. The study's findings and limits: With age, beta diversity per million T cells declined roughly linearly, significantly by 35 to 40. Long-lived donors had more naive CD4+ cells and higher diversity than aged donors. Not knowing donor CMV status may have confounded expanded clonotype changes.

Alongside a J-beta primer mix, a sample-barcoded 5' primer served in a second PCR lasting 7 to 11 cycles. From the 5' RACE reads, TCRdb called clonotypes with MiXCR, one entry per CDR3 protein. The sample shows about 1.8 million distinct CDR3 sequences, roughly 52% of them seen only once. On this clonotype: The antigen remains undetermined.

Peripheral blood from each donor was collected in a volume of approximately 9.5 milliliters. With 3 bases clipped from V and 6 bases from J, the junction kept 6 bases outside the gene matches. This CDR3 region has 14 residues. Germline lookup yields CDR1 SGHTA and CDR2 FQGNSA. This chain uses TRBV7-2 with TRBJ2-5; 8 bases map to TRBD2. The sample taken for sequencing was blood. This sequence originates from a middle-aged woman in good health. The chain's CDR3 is CASSFTRGGQTQYF. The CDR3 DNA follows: TGTGCCAGCAGCTTCACTCGCGGGGGGCAGACCCAGTACTTC.